This TCR beta chain came from a study of cytomegalovirus exposure and HLA in healthy donors. Across the whole study: One earlier analysis, a look at roughly 180 million T cells, found more than 100 million unique TCR beta sequences.

A remark on this clone: The antigen remains undetermined.

Donors sampled were nominally healthy, though unrecorded immune exposures were likely. Findings and limits, study-wide: The records held CMV serostatus as the only immune exposure information. An analysis that came later showed most CMV-associated TCR beta chains appearing HLA-restricted.

Germline V gives CDR1 LGHNA, CDR2 YNFKEQ. This CDR3 is 12 amino acids long. Deletions cut 5 bases from V and 7 bases from J, with 11 bases between. PCR amplification relied on 60 Vbeta primers (plus 13 Jbeta primers). Assay used: immunoSEQ multiplex PCR; TCRdb lists only in-frame clones, some missing. The profile shows about 200,000 clones, around 85% of them singletons. The receptor was derived from a girl aged 2 to 10 in good health and CMV-seronegative. The chain employs TRBV4-2 and TRBJ1-2; D not resolved. The sequencing sample was made of PBMCs. CDR3 amino acids: CASSSWAGGYTF. Here the CDR3 DNA reads TGTGCCAGCAGCTCCTGGGCCGGTGGCTACACCTTC.